This T cell receptor (beta chain) was recorded in a study of blood T cell repertoires in COVID-19. In the study overall: Samples came from the United States, Italy and Spain, spanning acute and convalescent COVID-19. PBMCs, B-cell-depleted T cells, or T cells provided the cDNA or gDNA that made up the material.

From germline, CDR1 is MNHEY and CDR2 SVGAGI. The CDR3 covers 14 residues. The trim removed 8 bases at V and 0 bases at J, leaving 5 bases unmatched. Patients of the Seattle cohort, enrolled during active infection, were followed longitudinally. In the authors' workflow: Estimated nucleated cell counts came from reference gene primer amplification. Using immunoSEQ multiplex PCR, the repertoire was profiled, and TCRdb retains in-frame clones only, with some absent. V and J calls and clone size are as listed in that table; D and trimming were resolved from the DNA. Of 250,000 to 350,000 clones in the sample, 70% to 90% are singletons; the top ten hold 6% to 8%.

This clonotype originated in a woman aged 50 to 60 with COVID-19, enrolled during active disease. Specimen: peripheral blood. This rearrangement joins TRBV6-5 to TRBJ2-3; TRBD2 matches at 7 bases. Here the CDR3 reads CASSSGPSTDTQYF. For the CDR3, the DNA is TGTGCCAGCTCTAGCGGACCTAGCACAGATACGCAGTATTTT.